This is a list of T cell receptor beta chains from one sample in a study of a mutant IDH1 vaccine in newly diagnosed glioma. Their specific antigens are unknown. Data came from immunoSEQ multiplex PCR; TCRdb stores just in-frame clones and leaves some out. The data contain 35,000 to 40,000 clones, around 81% of them singletons. The sequencing here drew on PBMCs, taken from a glioma patient whose treatment included an IDH1 peptide vaccine. The receptors stem from a man between 40 and 49 years old with glioma. Both conserved end residues are part of each CDR3.

V gene: TRBV7-9
J gene: TRBJ2-5
CDR3 protein: CASSLPGTVIETQYF

V gene: TRBV6-6
J gene: TRBJ2-4
CDR3 protein: CASSSSGAESKNIQYF

V gene: TRBV6-5
J gene: TRBJ1-6
CDR3 protein: CASKGAFRNSPLHF

V gene: TRBV6-1
J gene: TRBJ2-7
CDR3 protein: CASSERVVHEQYF

V gene: TRBV5-6
J gene: TRBJ2-7
CDR3 protein: CASSWGYEQYF

V gene: TRBV28
J gene: TRBJ1-1
CDR3 protein: CASCWTLSTEAFF

V gene: TRBV28
J gene: TRBJ1-2
CDR3 protein: CASSSGPLGYTF

V gene: TRBV5-1
J gene: TRBJ2-5
CDR3 protein: CASSSGHWETQYF

V gene: TRBV30
J gene: TRBJ1-5
CDR3 protein: CAWSWEGQGSGPQHF

V gene: TRBV19
J gene: TRBJ1-2
CDR3 protein: CASSPTGTGGVYGYTF

V gene: TRBV19
J gene: TRBJ2-3
CDR3 protein: CASTSWGGGGSGDTQYF

V gene: TRBV10-1
J gene: TRBJ2-3
CDR3 protein: CASSDTDTQYF

V gene: TRBV7-9
J gene: TRBJ2-1
CDR3 protein: CASSLGQGAGSSNEQFF

V gene: TRBV27
J gene: TRBJ2-7
CDR3 protein: CASSLIPSSYEQYF

V gene: TRBV9
J gene: TRBJ2-3
CDR3 protein: CASSEGHGRGDTQYF

V gene: TRBV29-1
J gene: TRBJ2-2
CDR3 protein: CSARLGSGGELFF

V gene: TRBV7-2
J gene: TRBJ2-7
CDR3 protein: CASSRRTSRSYEQYF

V gene: TRBV11-2
J gene: TRBJ2-7
CDR3 protein: CASLGGAPYEQYF

V gene: TRBV19
J gene: TRBJ1-4
CDR3 protein: CASSLPGHLTAANEKLFF

V gene: TRBV13
J gene: TRBJ2-7
CDR3 protein: CASSPGLAGLSYEQYF

V gene: TRBV6-4
J gene: TRBJ1-1
CDR3 protein: CASSAQGLNTEAFF

V gene: TRBV10-3
J gene: TRBJ1-5
CDR3 protein: CAISDGRAGHQPQHF

V gene: TRBV5-1
J gene: TRBJ2-1
CDR3 protein: CASSPAETGRYNEQFF

V gene: TRBV9
J gene: TRBJ2-7
CDR3 protein: CASSVGGTGGYEQYF

V gene: TRBV11-2
J gene: TRBJ2-3
CDR3 protein: CASSLGLLRSTDTQYF

V gene: TRBV6-5
J gene: TRBJ1-5
CDR3 protein: CASKSSGNQPQHF

V gene: TRBV28
J gene: TRBJ2-4
CDR3 protein: CASSLRGLGGKNIQYF

V gene: TRBV7-9
J gene: TRBJ1-2
CDR3 protein: CASSPRSGQGAWDGYTF

V gene: TRBV16
J gene: TRBJ2-3
CDR3 protein: CASMRGRGTDTQYF

V gene: TRBV28
J gene: TRBJ2-7
CDR3 protein: CASTTSGTLGEQYF

V gene: TRBV18
J gene: TRBJ1-2
CDR3 protein: CASSPDLDQGSYTF

V gene: TRBV6-1
J gene: TRBJ1-2
CDR3 protein: CASSRGTGNYGYTF

V gene: TRBV18
J gene: TRBJ2-7
CDR3 protein: CASSPPDRAHFYEQYF

V gene: TRBV4-3
J gene: TRBJ2-7
CDR3 protein: CASSPGSGEPNYEQYF

V gene: TRBV4-1
J gene: TRBJ2-2
CDR3 protein: CASSHNTGELFF

V gene: TRBV19
J gene: TRBJ2-4
CDR3 protein: CASSPPDISRIYIQYF

V gene: TRBV15
J gene: TRBJ1-2
CDR3 protein: CATSSDGTPNYGYTF

V gene: TRBV5-8
J gene: TRBJ2-1
CDR3 protein: CASSSSMSSYNEQFF

V gene: TRBV27
J gene: TRBJ2-1
CDR3 protein: CASGLSGRGYNEQFF

V gene: TRBV9
J gene: TRBJ2-2
CDR3 protein: CASSDQSSPMGTGDTGELFF

V gene: TRBV18
J gene: TRBJ2-7
CDR3 protein: CASSPGLAGYEQYF

V gene: TRBV29-1
J gene: TRBJ2-3
CDR3 protein: CSAHPLAGAPDTQYF

V gene: TRBV28
J gene: TRBJ1-2
CDR3 protein: CASSFAISYTF

V gene: TRBV6-4
J gene: TRBJ2-6
CDR3 protein: CASSDGRISGANVLTF

V gene: TRBV29-1
J gene: TRBJ1-1
CDR3 protein: CSVEENAGPEAFF

V gene: TRBV7-8
J gene: TRBJ2-7
CDR3 protein: CASTPKELSYEQYF

V gene: TRBV6-1
J gene: TRBJ1-2
CDR3 protein: CASRKTGGDWGYTF

V gene: TRBV5-4
J gene: TRBJ2-3
CDR3 protein: CASSLELRGRLSTDTQYF

V gene: TRBV5-4
J gene: TRBJ2-2
CDR3 protein: CASSPRTSGSSGELFF

V gene: TRBV6-1
J gene: TRBJ1-1
CDR3 protein: CASSEPGDTEAFF

V gene: TRBV6-1
J gene: TRBJ2-5
CDR3 protein: CASSETGEYQETQYF

V gene: TRBV5-1
J gene: TRBJ2-1
CDR3 protein: CASSLKLSYNEQFF

V gene: TRBV28
J gene: TRBJ2-4
CDR3 protein: CASSSGLRAKNIQYF

V gene: TRBV11-3
J gene: TRBJ2-7
CDR3 protein: CASSPGTAVSYEQYF

V gene: TRBV28
J gene: TRBJ2-1
CDR3 protein: CASSLKGRLGEQFF